These T cell receptor beta chains were read from a single sample in a study of beta chain features in type 1 diabetes. The repertoire was sequenced with immunoSEQ multiplex PCR; TCRdb's copy has only in-frame clones and lacks some. The sample has around 99,000 clones; roughly 43% are singletons. The specimen was stem cell memory CD4+ T cells from blood. The origin of the receptors is a woman aged 18-30 years in good health. CDR3s include the opening cysteine and the closing phenylalanine or tryptophan. The D gene is left open where the match is weak. Expanded clones get a size class; other rows say once, few or many, or leave the size out.

d_gene | j_gene | abundance | v_gene | CDR3aa | CDR3nt
TRBD1 | TRBJ2-5 | few | TRBV5-1 | CASSPGTGLHF | TGCGCCAGCAGCCCGGGGACAGGGCTACACTTC
. | TRBJ2-1 | . | TRBV6-1 | CASSGVGHSYNEQFF | TGTGCCAGCAGTGGTGTGGGACACTCCTACAATGAGCAGTTCTTC
. | TRBJ2-6 | . | TRBV7-2 | CASSLVGTGPLSGANVLTF | TGTGCCAGCAGCTTAGTTGGAACAGGGCCACTCTCTGGGGCCAACGTCCTGACTTTC
. | TRBJ2-7 | . | TRBV9 | CASSEGGGSYEQYF | TGTGCCAGCAGTGAGGGAGGGGGTTCCTACGAGCAGTACTTC
. | TRBJ1-1 | few | TRBV18 | CASSGTARLAAFF | TGTGCCAGCTCAGGGACGGCTCGACTAGCAGCTTTCTTT
. | TRBJ1-1 | . | TRBV19 | CASFPGQSNTEAFF | TGTGCCAGTTTCCCTGGGCAATCTAACACTGAAGCTTTCTTT
. | TRBJ1-1 | few | TRBV19 | CASSTQAFFNTEAFF | TGTGCCAGTAGTACACAGGCCTTTTTCAACACTGAAGCTTTCTTT
. | TRBJ2-1 | . | TRBV28 | CASQRMPYNEQFF | TGTGCCAGTCAGCGGATGCCTTACAATGAGCAGTTCTTC
TRBD1 | TRBJ2-1 | . | TRBV6-6 | CASSRLGQGAYNEQFF | TGTGCCAGCAGTCGCCTGGGACAGGGGGCGTACAATGAGCAGTTCTTC
. | TRBJ2-2 | . | TRBV6-6 | CASSYMVERHRELFF | TGTGCCAGCAGTTACATGGTAGAGAGACACCGGGAGCTGTTTTTT
TRBD1 | TRBJ1-2 | few | TRBV7-9 | CASSPWTGSNYGYTF | TGTGCCAGCAGCCCCTGGACAGGGTCTAACTATGGCTACACCTTC
. | TRBJ1-4 | . | TRBV19 | CASTSRGEKLFF | TGTGCCAGTACCTCTCGGGGAGAAAAACTGTTTTTT
TRBD1 | TRBJ2-7 | . | TRBV5-1 | CASSQTGTATYEQYF | TGCGCCAGCAGCCAAACCGGGACAGCCACCTACGAGCAGTACTTC
. | TRBJ2-1 | . | TRBV7-9 | CASSFLSGQASYNEQFF | TGTGCCAGCAGCTTTCTCAGCGGCCAGGCCTCCTACAATGAGCAGTTCTTC
. | TRBJ2-7 | . | TRBV29-1 | CSVEDTKSSYEQYF | TGCAGCGTTGAAGATACGAAAAGCTCCTACGAGCAGTACTTC
. | TRBJ2-5 | few | TRBV25-1 | CASTGNIETQYF | TGTGCCAGCACGGGTAATATAGAGACCCAGTACTTC
TRBD1 | TRBJ1-2 | few | TRBV19 | CASSMRTRTGKRYTF | TGTGCCAGTAGTATGCGGACGCGGACAGGGAAGCGCTACACCTTC
TRBD2 | TRBJ2-7 | . | TRBV9 | CASSVAGGISYEQYF | TGTGCCAGCAGCGTAGCGGGAGGGATCTCCTACGAGCAGTACTTC
. | TRBJ1-4 | few | TRBV9 | CASSVQVSSDEKLFF | TGTGCCAGCAGCGTACAGGTTTCCTCTGATGAAAAACTGTTTTTT
TRBD1 | TRBJ2-3 | . | TRBV2 | CASRRQGVPDTQYF | TGTGCCAGCAGACGACAGGGGGTCCCGGATACGCAGTATTTT
TRBD1 | TRBJ2-1 | . | TRBV7-9 | CASSPTTRQGFNEQFF | TGTGCCAGCAGCCCTACAACTCGACAGGGTTTCAATGAGCAGTTCTTC
. | TRBJ1-5 | few | TRBV7-6 | CASSLRGNQPQHF | TGTGCCAGCAGCCTCAGGGGAAATCAGCCCCAGCATTTT
. | TRBJ1-1 | . | TRBV7-3 | CASSLTRQTEAFF | TGTGCCAGCAGCTTAACGCGCCAAACTGAAGCTTTCTTT
. | TRBJ2-2 | . | TRBV27 | CASSFLAGVNTGELFF | .
TRBD2 | TRBJ2-7 | . | TRBV14 | CASSQWSGTAGEQYF | TGTGCCAGCAGCCAATGGAGCGGGACCGCTGGCGAGCAGTACTTC
TRBD1 | TRBJ2-4 | . | TRBV2 | CASSAMDRARNIQYF | TGTGCCAGCAGTGCGATGGACAGGGCGAGGAACATTCAGTACTTC
. | TRBJ2-3 | few | TRBV20-1 | CSASGTDTQYF | TGCAGTGCTAGCGGCACAGATACGCAGTATTTT
. | TRBJ2-3 | few | TRBV21-1 | CASSKSATRRRGTDTQYF | TGTGCCAGCAGCAAATCCGCGACGAGGCGGCGGGGCACAGATACGCAGTATTTT
TRBD2 | TRBJ2-1 | . | TRBV4-3 | CASSPTLDRTSEQLNEQFF | TGCGCCAGCAGCCCCACTCTGGATCGGACTAGCGAGCAACTCAATGAGCAGTTCTTC
. | TRBJ2-1 | few | TRBV5-5 | CASSLRTQGGEQFF | TGTGCCAGCAGCTTGAGGACCCAGGGGGGTGAGCAGTTCTTC
TRBD1 | TRBJ1-2 | . | TRBV7-2 | CASSLHPGGELFGGYTF | TGTGCCAGCAGCTTACATCCAGGGGGCGAACTTTTCGGTGGCTACACCTTC
TRBD2 | TRBJ2-1 | few | TRBV30 | CAQTQGLASNEQFF | TGTGCTCAGACACAGGGACTAGCGAGTAATGAGCAGTTCTTC
. | TRBJ2-3 | . | TRBV10-3 | CAISESISGHSTDTQYF | TGTGCCATCAGTGAGTCAATAAGCGGTCATAGCACAGATACGCAGTATTTT
TRBD2 | TRBJ2-4 | . | TRBV4-2 | CASSQIRYSGDYERRVKNIQYF | TGTGCCAGCAGCCAAATCCGGTATAGCGGGGACTATGAACGACGCGTCAAAAACATTCAGTACTTC
. | TRBJ2-7 | . | TRBV5-1 | CASSFQGYEQYF | TGCGCCAGCAGCTTCCAGGGCTACGAGCAGTACTTC
TRBD1 | TRBJ2-7 | once | TRBV6-5 | CASSYSGQGYSYEQYF | TGTGCCAGCAGTTACTCAGGACAGGGGTACTCCTACGAGCAGTACTTC
TRBD1 | TRBJ1-1 | few | TRBV30 | CAWSATGRSTEAFF | TGTGCCTGGAGTGCGACAGGGAGGAGCACTGAAGCTTTCTTT
TRBD2 | TRBJ2-1 | . | TRBV7-9 | CASSRGGSYYNEQFF | TGTGCCAGCAGCCGCGGGGGATCTTACTACAATGAGCAGTTCTTC
TRBD2 | TRBJ2-2 | . | TRBV10-1 | CASRSNRAGVGTGELFF | TGCGCCAGCAGGTCTAACCGAGCGGGAGTTGGCACCGGGGAGCTGTTTTTT
. | TRBJ1-5 | . | TRBV18 | CASSQQTAEYQPQHF | TGTGCCAGCTCACAGCAGACAGCCGAATATCAGCCCCAGCATTTT